Below, 23 T cell receptor beta chains from the same sample are listed, as sequenced in a study of cytomegalovirus exposure and HLA in healthy donors. This PCR relied on a set of 60 Vbeta primers and 13 Jbeta primers. Measured with immunoSEQ multiplex PCR; TCRdb has only the in-frame clones, and not every one. The table shows some 150,000 clones, with about 64% occurring only once. Sequencing was performed on PBMCs. The origin of the receptors is a young woman in good health and CMV-seropositive.

The chain couples TRBV6-6 to TRBJ2-7; 10 bases are shared with TRBD2. The CDR3 extends over 16 amino acids. V lost 0 bases and J lost 2; bases outside the gene matches: 4. CDR1 is MNHNY, CDR2 SVGAGI, per germline (reference sequence). The CDR3 loop is CASSYSRLAGAYEQYF. CDR3 sequence (DNA): TGTGCCAGCAGTTACTCGAGGCTAGCGGGGGCCTACGAGCAGTACTTC.

This clone was counted between two and nine times. This rearrangement joins TRBV13 to TRBJ2-4; maybe TRBD1 (6 bases). V gave up 0 bases and J gave up 4 bases, with 10 bases separating them. The CDR3 loop spans 15 amino acids. Germline CDR1 reads PRHDT; CDR2 reads FYEKMQ (reference sequence). CDR3 residues: CASSLGGALKNIQYF. DNA of the CDR3: TGTGCCAGCAGCTTAGGGGGGGCTCTAAAAAACATTCAGTACTTC.

The chain recombines TRBV5-1 with TRBJ2-2, with 8 nucleotides matching TRBD1. The CDR3 length is 16 residues. V dropped 0 bases and J dropped 4; count of bases not matched to a gene: 5. CDR1 is SGHRS, CDR2 YFSETQ, per germline. The CDR3 sequence is CASSLVVQGGTGELFF. The CDR3, as DNA: TGCGCCAGCAGCTTGGTCGTACAGGGGGGCACCGGGGAGCTGTTTTTT.

This chain uses TRBV9 with TRBJ2-3, with TRBD2 identical over 8 bases. This CDR3 is 14 amino acids long. Germline V gene sequence: CDR1 SGDLS, CDR2 YYNGEE. V was pared by 5 bases and J by 3 bases, with 5 bases of the junction left unmatched. CDR3 nucleotide sequence: TGTGCCAGCAGTGGTAGCGGGACGACAGATACGCAGTATTTT. Translating it yields CASSGSGTTDTQYF.

This clone was seen more than once but under ten times. V gene TRBV7-2 combines with J gene TRBJ1-6; TRBD1 matches 11 bases. Germline-derived CDR1 and CDR2 are SGHTA and FQGNSA. The ends lost 3 bases at V and 9 bases at J; junction bases unmatched: 7. This CDR3 has 16 amino acids. The CDR3 DNA reads TGTGCCAGCAGCTTCGTATTCGGGACAGGGGGTTCACCCCTCCACTTT. Translating it yields CASSFVFGTGGSPLHF.

The chain has TRBV7-9 and TRBJ2-7; 16 bases line up with TRBD2. CDR1 is SEHNR, CDR2 FQNEAQ, per germline (reference sequence). V lost 5 bases, J lost 2 bases, and 9 bases stayed unmatched. The CDR3 runs to 18 residues. The CDR3 is CASSPGTGTSGRAYEQYF. DNA for the CDR3: TGTGCCAGCAGCCCTGGGACAGGGACTAGCGGGAGGGCCTACGAGCAGTACTTC.

The CDR3: CASGRGDTNTGELFF. The CDR3 DNA reads TGCGCCAGCGGCCGGGGGGACACGAACACCGGGGAGCTGTTTTTT. V gene TRBV5-1 combines with J gene TRBJ2-2, with D possibly being TRBD2 (7 bases). Germline V gives CDR1 SGHRS, CDR2 YFSETQ. V shed 7 bases and J shed 0 bases, with 13 bases lying between them. CDR3 length: 15 residues.

This clone was found once. The chain is built from TRBV10-3 and TRBJ1-5, with a weak D call TRBD1 (5 bases). The CDR3 is 19 residues long. Looked up from germline, CDR1 is ENHRY and CDR2 is SYGVKD. V was clipped by 4 bases and J by 5 bases, with 27 bases between them. The CDR3 nucleotides read TGTGCCATCAGTGTTTCTCTGCCCAGGGTACTTTTTACTCATCAGCCCCAGCATTTT. Protein product: CAISVSLPRVLFTHQPQHF.

J is TRBJ2-3 and V is TRBV6-5; the D is unclear. Germline CDR1 and CDR2: MNHEY and SVGAGI. The V gene lost 0 bases and the J gene lost 6 bases, with 13 bases spanning the gap. The CDR3 loop spans 15 amino acids. CDR3 nucleotide sequence: TGTGCCAGCAGTTACTCGGGCATTAGGTGGGATACGCAGTATTTT. This encodes CASSYSGIRWDTQYF.

This rearrangement joins TRBV5-1 to TRBJ2-5, with TRBD2 matching over 11 bases. The V and J ends lost 6 bases and 7 bases, in that order; junction bases with no gene match: 5. Looked up from germline, CDR1 is SGHRS and CDR2 is YFSETQ. CDR3 size: 13 residues. In DNA, the CDR3 is TGCGCCAGCACACTAGCGGGAGAAGGGACCCAGTACTTC. Protein product: CASTLAGEGTQYF.

Details on this clone: Relative to the germline gene, one junction end is altered; a read error may explain this. The chain carries TRBV29-1 and TRBJ1-2; TRBD1 matches 7 bases. Per the germline V gene, CDR1 is SQVTM and CDR2 is ANQGSEA. This CDR3 has 16 amino acids. CDR3 amino acids: CSVGGSGTVGNYGYPF. The CDR3, as DNA: TGCAGCGTTGGAGGATCCGGGACAGTAGGCAACTATGGCTACCCCTTC.

The chain links TRBV9 to TRBJ1-1; 8 bases are shared with TRBD1. This CDR3 is 16 amino acids long. J was trimmed by 0 bases and V by 0 bases; bases with no gene match: 4. Germline-derived CDR1 and CDR2 are SGDLS and YYNGEE. The CDR3 here is CASSVGQGNLNTEAFF. The CDR3 DNA reads as TGTGCCAGCAGCGTAGGACAGGGGAATTTGAACACTGAAGCTTTCTTT. The variable domain in full, with the rest retrieved from reference TRBV9 and TRBJ1-1, is DSGVTQTPKHLITATGQRVTLRCSPRSGDLSVYWYQQSLDQGLQFLIQYYNGEERAKGNILERFSAQQFPDLHSELNLSSLELGDSALYFCASSVGQGNLNTEAFFGQGTRLTVV.

J is TRBJ1-2 and V is TRBV6-5; D is perhaps TRBD1 (5 bases). CDR1 is MNHEY, CDR2 SVGAGI, per germline. V was cut by 6 bases and J by 8 bases, with 16 bases left in between. This CDR3 has 13 residues. CDR3 sequence (DNA): TGTGCCAGCAGACCAGGGCCCGCAGGGGGCTACACCTTC. The encoded protein is CASRPGPAGGYTF.

The V gene is TRBV4-1, the J gene TRBJ2-5; TRBD2 aligns across 11 bases. V lost 5 bases and J lost 5; bases outside the gene matches: 1. The CDR3 loop spans 13 amino acids. Germline CDR1 reads MGHRA; CDR2 reads YSYEKL. CDR3 bases: TGCGCCAGCAGCACTAGCGGGGGCGAGACCCAGTACTTC. It yields the protein CASSTSGGETQYF.

The chain employs TRBV7-8 and TRBJ2-6; 7 positions agree with TRBD2. The CDR3 totals 17 residues. Trimming took 1 base from V and 2 from J; bases not matched to a gene: 5. Germline V gives CDR1 SGHVS, CDR2 FQNEAQ. This chain's CDR3 is CASSLVGRGTGANVLTF. The DNA of the CDR3 is TGTGCCAGCAGCTTAGTGGGGCGGGGGACTGGGGCCAACGTCCTGACTTTC.

The rearrangement joins TRBV9 to TRBJ2-1, with D possibly being TRBD1 (5 bases). With 4 bases removed from V and 0 bases from J, the gap between germline ends came to 8 bases. The CDR3 spans 14 residues. Germline V gives CDR1 SGDLS, CDR2 YYNGEE. CDR3 sequence: CASSPGLSYNEQFF. CDR3 coding DNA: TGTGCCAGCAGCCCAGGGCTCTCCTACAATGAGCAGTTCTTC.

This clone has a handful of counts. The CDR3 DNA is TGTGCCAGCTCACCATTTAACAATGAGCAGTTCTTC. This gives the protein CASSPFNNEQFF. The gene calls are TRBV18 and TRBJ2-1; D not resolved. Trimming cost V 2 bases and J 5 bases, with 4 bases left between them. CDR1 is KGHSH, CDR2 LQKENI, per germline. This CDR3 is 12 amino acids long.

The chain has TRBV6-5 and TRBJ1-1; TRBD1 matches 7 bases. The CDR3 totals 13 residues. The ends lost 3 bases at V and 8 bases at J; junction bases unmatched: 6. Germline V gives CDR1 MNHEY, CDR2 SVGAGI. The CDR3 spells CASSYTGVKEAFF. The CDR3 DNA follows: TGTGCCAGCAGTTATACAGGGGTAAAAGAAGCTTTCTTT.

The chain joins TRBV11-2 to TRBJ2-5, with D possibly matching TRBD2 (5 bases). CDR1 SGHAT and CDR2 FQNNGV come from the germline V gene. The CDR3 totals 14 residues. V gave up 1 base and J gave up 4 bases, with 10 bases separating them. Written as DNA, the CDR3 is TGTGCCAGCAGCTTAGGGAGGTGGGGAGAGACCCAGTACTTC. As protein: CASSLGRWGETQYF.

The CDR3 region has the DNA TGCGCCAGCAGCGGTTACAGGGGGACAAACACTGAAGCTTTCTTT. As protein: CASSGYRGTNTEAFF. V usage is TRBV5-1 and J usage is TRBJ1-1; 8 bases map to TRBD1. V lost 4 bases, J lost 2 bases, and 7 bases stayed unmatched. The CDR3 has 15 amino acids. Germline V gene data show CDR1 as SGHRS and CDR2 as YFSETQ.

This chain connects TRBV6-6 to TRBJ2-5; tentatively, D is TRBD1 (5 bases). V was pared by 0 bases and J by 5 bases, with 10 bases between. Germline V CDR1 and CDR2: MNHNY, SVGAGI (reference sequence). The CDR3 loop spans 14 amino acids. The CDR3 loop is CASSYSGVLETQYF. Written as DNA, the CDR3 is TGTGCCAGCAGTTACTCAGGGGTTTTGGAGACCCAGTACTTC.

V and J are TRBV28 and TRBJ2-4; D unresolved. The V and J ends lost 5 bases and 0 bases respectively, with 14 bases between them. The CDR3 covers 16 residues. Germline V lookup: CDR1 MDHEN, CDR2 SYDVKM. The chain's CDR3 is CASSPAGSLAKNIQYF. The CDR3 DNA reads TGTGCCAGCAGTCCTGCCGGGTCCTTAGCCAAAAACATTCAGTACTTC.

The chain has TRBV4-1 and TRBJ2-3; 8 nucleotides agree with TRBD1. There are 15 residues in the CDR3. Trimming removed 4 bases from V and 7 bases from J; junction bases left unmatched: 10. Germline V lookup: CDR1 MGHRA, CDR2 YSYEKL. This CDR3 is CASSRGQGDAHTQYF. In DNA, the CDR3 is TGCGCCAGCAGCCGAGGACAGGGCGACGCCCATACGCAGTATTTT.